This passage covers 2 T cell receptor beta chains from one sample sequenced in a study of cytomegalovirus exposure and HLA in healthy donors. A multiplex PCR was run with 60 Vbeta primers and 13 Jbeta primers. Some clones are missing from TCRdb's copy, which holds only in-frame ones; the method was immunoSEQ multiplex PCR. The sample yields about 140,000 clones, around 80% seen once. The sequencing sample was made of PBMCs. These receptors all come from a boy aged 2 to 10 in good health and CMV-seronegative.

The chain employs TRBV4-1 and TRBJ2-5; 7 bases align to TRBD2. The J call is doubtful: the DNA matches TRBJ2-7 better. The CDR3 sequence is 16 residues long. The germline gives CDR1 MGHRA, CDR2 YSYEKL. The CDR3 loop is CASSQEDGGFQNEQYF. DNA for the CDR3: TGCGCCAGCAGCCAAGAGGACGGGGGGTTCCAGAACGAGCAGTACTTC.

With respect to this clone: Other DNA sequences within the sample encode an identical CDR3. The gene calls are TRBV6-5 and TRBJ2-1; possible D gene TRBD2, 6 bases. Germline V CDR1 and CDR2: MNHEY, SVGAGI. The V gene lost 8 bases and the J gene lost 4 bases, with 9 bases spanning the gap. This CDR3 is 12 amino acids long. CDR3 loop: CASSGGYNEQFF. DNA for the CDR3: TGTGCCAGCTCCGGGGGTTACAATGAGCAGTTCTTC.